The 17 T cell receptor beta chains reported below all come from one sample, sequenced in a study of human T cells and chemical hapten exposure listed by TCRdb under 2021. The library was obtained by RACE. The instrument was a NextSeq 500. Clones were called with MiXCR by TCRdb after fastp trimmed the public reads at Q25, and only in-frame beta chains were retained. Rows with one shared CDR3 protein collapse into an entry with the most common genes and DNA. This sample comprises about 380,000 distinct CDR3 sequences, around 5.5% of them detected only once. Together, the top ten hold roughly 2.6% of the sample. Interpreted using the paper, the time point label stands for: pre-sensitization, week 0. The sample's treatment or condition label, in plain terms: therapeutic diphenylcyclopropenone sensitization with weekly scalp DPC. Sequenced here: whole blood, sampled in connection with sensitization to the hapten diphenylcyclopropenone (DPC). These TCRs come from a woman in her fifties or sixties with alopecia areata. Some clones in this sample may be carry-over from other donors' samples.

Many counts were recorded for this clonotype. This rearrangement joins TRBV5-6 to TRBJ2-1; TRBD2 agrees at 11 bases. Germline CDR1 SGHDT, CDR2 YYEEEE. V shed 2 bases and J 7 bases; nucleotides not matched to a gene: 5. The CDR3 length is 15 residues. CDR3 residues: CASSLFTSGGNEQFF. The CDR3 bases are TGTGCCAGCAGCTTATTCACTAGCGGGGGTAATGAGCAGTTCTTC.

The chain recombines TRBV7-2 with TRBJ1-1; 7 nucleotides match TRBD1. This CDR3 is built from 15 residues. Germline CDR1 reads SGHTA; CDR2 reads FQGNSA. J gave up 2 bases and V 1 base, and 4 bases lay outside the gene matches. The chain's CDR3 is CASSLVGTDNTEAFF. The CDR3 coding sequence is TGTGCCAGCAGCTTAGTTGGGACAGATAACACTGAAGCTTTCTTT.

This clonotype occurred a few times. The genes are TRBV20-1 and TRBJ2-1, with D uncertain. Trimming removed 0 bases at V and 7 bases at J, with 13 bases between. The CDR3 runs to 14 residues. The V gene's germline CDR1 is DFQATT and CDR2 SNEGSKA (reference sequence). The CDR3 is CSAREPRTLNEQFF. CDR3 nucleotide sequence: TGCAGTGCTAGAGAACCGAGGACCCTGAATGAGCAGTTCTTC.

This clonotype was observed many times. The genes are TRBV12-3 or TRBV12-4 and TRBJ2-1; a possible D gene is TRBD2 (5 bases). The CDR3 has 14 amino acids. Trimming took off 5 bases at V and 4 bases at J, with 12 bases between the two ends. CDR3 nucleotide sequence: TGTGCCAGCAGTCCTAGGACTCAGTACAATGAGCAGTTCTTC. Protein: CASSPRTQYNEQFF.

This clonotype came up many times. V is TRBV29-1 and J is TRBJ1-2; D is unclear. Germline assignment: CDR1 SQVTM and CDR2 ANQGSEA. The V end was cut by 4 bases, the J end by 1 base, with 16 bases between. CDR3 size: 15 residues. The CDR3 DNA reads TGCAGCGTTGTGGGCAGCCTTGCCTATAACTATGGCTACACCTTC. This sequence encodes CSVVGSLAYNYGYTF.

This clonotype was counted ten times or more. CDR3 loop: CASGLDRGGLDEAFF. The CDR3 DNA is TGTGCCAGCGGACTGGACAGGGGTGGTTTAGATGAAGCTTTCTTT. V and J are TRBV6-5 and TRBJ1-1; 9 bases fit TRBD1. The germline CDR1 and CDR2 sequences are MNHEY and SVGAGI. Trimming removed 8 bases from V and 7 bases from J; junction bases left unmatched: 14. The CDR3 is 15 residues long.

This clonotype occurred a few times. The chain couples TRBV30 to TRBJ2-7; unclear D gene. V lost 1 base to trimming and J lost 0 bases, with 13 bases between them. The CDR3 has 15 residues. Per germline, CDR1 GTSNPN and CDR2 SVGIG (reference sequence). This CDR3 is CAWSGDWQASYEQYF. The CDR3 bases are TGTGCCTGGAGTGGAGACTGGCAAGCCTCCTACGAGCAGTACTTC.

The sample holds a few counts of this clonotype. In nucleotides, the CDR3 is TGTGCCAGCAGCGATACCCCCCTAGTGGGGGAGACCCAGTACTTC. Translation: CASSDTPLVGETQYF. The gene calls are TRBV9 and TRBJ2-5; no clear D. The CDR3 consists of 15 residues. The germline V gene has CDR1 SGDLS and CDR2 YYNGEE. With 3 bases removed from V and 5 bases from J, the gap between germline ends came to 17 bases.

This clonotype occurred a few times. V and J are TRBV27 and TRBJ1-6; the match to TRBD1 covers 8 bases. This CDR3 contains 18 residues. The germline gives CDR1 MNHEY, CDR2 SMNVEV (reference sequence). The junction had 8 bases not matched to a gene; V was cut back by 4 bases and J by 0 bases. The CDR3 is CASSSPGQGSSYNSPLHF. In nucleotides, the CDR3 is TGTGCCAGCAGTTCACCTGGACAGGGAAGCTCCTATAATTCACCCCTCCACTTT.

This clonotype was counted at least ten times. CDR3: CASTRLAGEETQYF. The CDR3 region has the DNA TGTGCCAGCACCCGACTAGCGGGAGAAGAGACCCAGTACTTC. The chain uses TRBV5-4 and TRBJ2-5, with 12 positions matching TRBD2. The CDR3 has 14 residues. Germline V gene lookup returns CDR1 SGHNT and CDR2 YYREEE (reference sequence). Losses at the gene ends were 6 bases for V and 3 bases for J; bases not matched to a gene: 3.

The chain carries TRBV12-3 or TRBV12-4 and TRBJ2-7, with D possibly being TRBD1 or TRBD2 (5 bases each). Between the trimmed V and J ends, which lost 3 bases and 1 base, there was a span of 13 bases. The CDR3 is 15 amino acids. In nucleotides, the CDR3 is TGTGCCAGCAGTTTCCGGGACCCGGGTTCCTACGAGCAGTACTTC. This encodes CASSFRDPGSYEQYF.

This clonotype has only a few counts. The chain carries TRBV7-6 and TRBJ2-3; TRBD2 matches at 7 bases. CDR1 is SGHVS and CDR2 is FNYEAQ in the germline V gene. The CDR3 loop spans 17 amino acids. V lost 5 bases and J lost 1; bases outside the gene matches: 12. The DNA of the CDR3 is TGTGCCAGCAGCGCACACCTAGCGGAACGGGGCACAGATACGCAGTATTTT. It translates to CASSAHLAERGTDTQYF.

This clonotype came up many times. V and J are TRBV20-1 and TRBJ1-1; D is uncertain. The germline V gene encodes CDR1 DFQATT and CDR2 SNEGSKA (reference sequence). V lost 0 bases, J lost 0 bases, and 5 bases lay in between. This CDR3 is 13 amino acids long. The CDR3 protein is CSARDPMNTEAFF. The CDR3 region has the DNA TGCAGTGCTAGAGACCCAATGAACACTGAAGCTTTCTTT.

In its sample, this clonotype was seen a few times. The CDR3 is CSVSRSYNEQFF. The CDR3 DNA reads TGCAGCGTTTCAAGGTCCTACAATGAGCAGTTCTTC. J is TRBJ2-1 and V is TRBV29-1, with no clear D. Trimming left V 5 bases short and J 1 base short, with 6 bases between. The CDR3 has 12 amino acids. The germline V gene has CDR1 SQVTM and CDR2 ANQGSEA.

This clonotype has only a few counts. V usage is TRBV28 and J usage is TRBJ2-1; 7 nucleotides agree with TRBD2. Germline values: CDR1 MDHEN, CDR2 SYDVKM. The V and J ends lost 5 bases and 7 bases, in that order; junction bases with no gene match: 8. This CDR3 is 14 amino acids long. CDR3 loop: CASSAPGTKNEQFF. The DNA for the CDR3 is TGTGCCAGCAGTGCTCCCGGGACTAAAAATGAGCAGTTCTTC.

This clonotype was recorded many times. This sequence joins TRBV11-3 and TRBJ1-4; TRBD1 might be the D (6 bases). Germline values: CDR1 SGHNT, CDR2 YENEEA. V was trimmed by 6 bases and J by 6 bases, leaving 20 bases between them. The CDR3 covers 16 residues. The CDR3 sequence is CASRGTTLRVDEKLFF. The CDR3 DNA follows: TGTGCCAGCAGAGGGACAACCCTCCGGGTGGATGAAAAACTGTTTTTT.

This clonotype has ten or more counts. The genes are TRBV3-1 and TRBJ2-3; D is tentatively TRBD1 or TRBD2 (5 bases each). Per the germline V gene, CDR1 is LGHDT and CDR2 is YNNKEL (reference sequence). This CDR3 region has 15 residues. V was pared by 4 bases and J by 1 base, with 12 bases between. This CDR3 reads CASSRRDGRTDTQYF. CDR3 bases: TGTGCCAGCAGCCGAAGGGACGGCCGCACAGATACGCAGTATTTT.